A single sample is the source of the 20 T cell receptor beta chains below, sequenced in a study of T cells after yellow fever vaccination. Via MiXCR, TCRdb re-called the 5' RACE reads, giving one row per CDR3 protein. This repertoire shows tens of thousands of distinct CDR3 sequences, less than 9% found once; its top ten account for around 28%. The sequences come from CD8+ T cells sorted from PBMCs, collected less than 16 days after the first yellow fever vaccination. The source of these receptors is a man between 18 and 35 years old who received the YFV17D yellow fever vaccine.

This clonotype was observed at least ten times. The chain joins TRBV3-1 to TRBJ2-3; D gene ambiguous. The CDR3 has 16 amino acids. CDR1 LGHDT and CDR2 YNNKEL come from the germline V gene (reference sequence). Trimming stripped 3 bases from V and 4 bases from J, with 17 bases between. The CDR3 DNA reads as TGTGCCAGCAGCCAGGGCCCAGTTGCGAGCCCAGATACGCAGTATTTT. Amino acids: CASSQGPVASPDTQYF.

This clonotype has a count of ten or more. This chain joins TRBV4-1 and TRBJ2-1, with D unresolved. In germline, CDR1 is MGHRA, CDR2 YSYEKL. The CDR3 covers 14 residues. Trimming pared 0 bases from V and 3 bases from J, leaving 6 bases between. CDR3 coding DNA: TGCGCCAGCAGCCAAGACGCCGACTACAATGAGCAGTTCTTC. The encoded protein is CASSQDADYNEQFF.

In its sample, this clonotype was seen many times. The chain has TRBV20-1 and TRBJ2-1, with D possibly matching TRBD2 (6 bases). Germline CDR1 and CDR2: DFQATT and SNEGSKA (reference sequence). V lost 6 bases to trimming and J lost 0 bases, with 18 bases between them. The CDR3 has 16 amino acids. CDR3 residues: CSANHPYGGSYNEQFF. DNA for the CDR3: TGCAGTGCGAACCACCCCTACGGGGGCTCCTACAATGAGCAGTTCTTC.

The sample holds many counts of this clonotype. The chain has TRBV7-2 and TRBJ1-1, with D perhaps matching TRBD1 (5 bases). Germline V gene sequence: CDR1 SGHTA, CDR2 FQGNSA. The CDR3 covers 13 residues. V lost 4 bases to trimming and J lost 7 bases, with 13 bases between them. The CDR3 coding sequence is TGTGCCAGCAGCTCCCGGTCGGGGGTTGAAGCTTTCTTT. Amino acids: CASSSRSGVEAFF. The variable domain in full, completed from reference TRBV7-2 and TRBJ1-1, reads GAGVSQSPSNKVTEKGKDVELRCDPISGHTALYWYRQSLGQGLEFLIYFQGNSAPDKSGLPSDRFSAERTGGSVSTLTIQRTQQEDSAVYLCASSSRSGVEAFFGQGTRLTVV.

This clonotype was observed many times. The chain recombines TRBV24-1 with TRBJ2-5; D call uncertain. V lost 4 bases, J lost 3 bases, and 5 bases lay in between. Germline V gives CDR1 KGHDR, CDR2 SFDVKD. The CDR3 is 12 amino acids. The CDR3 protein is CATSEHEETQYF. As DNA, the CDR3 is TGTGCCACCAGTGAGCACGAAGAGACCCAGTACTTC.

This clonotype was counted many times. The genes are TRBV4-1 and TRBJ2-5; D possibly matches TRBD1 or TRBD2 (5 bases each). The CDR3 is made up of 16 amino acids. Germline loops: CDR1 MGHRA, CDR2 YSYEKL. Trimming took off 2 bases at V and 2 bases at J, with 15 bases between the two ends. CDR3 region: CASSQFRGADQETQYF. The CDR3 DNA is TGCGCCAGCAGCCAATTCAGAGGGGCAGATCAAGAGACCCAGTACTTC.

In this sample, this clonotype turned up a few times. This chain joins TRBV6-2 or TRBV6-3 and TRBJ2-1; 8 bases map to TRBD1. V lost 2 bases, J lost 10 bases, and 13 bases stayed unmatched. The V gene's germline CDR1 is MNHEY and CDR2 SVGEGT. This CDR3 has 16 residues. CDR3 DNA: TGTGCCAGCAGTTACGCCCGGGACAGGAGGTTACGCGAGCAGTTCTTC. Its protein product is CASSYARDRRLREQFF.

This clonotype was detected ten times or more. V usage is TRBV9 and J usage is TRBJ2-6, with 8 bases fitting TRBD1. CDR1 and CDR2 (germline): SGDLS, YYNGEE. The junction had 17 bases not matched to a gene; V was cut back by 3 bases and J by 3 bases. CDR3 size: 20 residues. The CDR3 loop is CASSDPRDRLGLGGANVLTF. Written as DNA, the CDR3 is TGTGCCAGCAGCGACCCCAGGGACAGGTTAGGTTTAGGTGGGGCCAACGTCCTGACTTTC.

This clonotype was detected many times. The J gene is TRBJ1-5, the V gene TRBV7-2, with TRBD1 as a possible D gene (5 bases). Deletions cut 5 bases from V and 0 bases from J, with 14 bases between. The CDR3 is 16 residues long. CDR1 is SGHTA, CDR2 FQGNSA, per germline. As DNA, the CDR3 is TGTGCCAGCAGCAAGGGACTGACCCTTAGCAATCAGCCCCAGCATTTT. It yields the protein CASSKGLTLSNQPQHF. Full variable domain (remainder filled in from reference TRBV7-2 and TRBJ1-5): GAGVSQSPSNKVTEKGKDVELRCDPISGHTALYWYRQSLGQGLEFLIYFQGNSAPDKSGLPSDRFSAERTGGSVSTLTIQRTQQEDSAVYLCASSKGLTLSNQPQHFGDGTRLSIL.

This clonotype was counted ten times or more. The V call is TRBV12-3 or TRBV12-4, the J call TRBJ2-1, with D unclear. Trimming cost V 6 bases and J 6 bases, with 6 bases left between them. CDR3 length: 11 amino acids. DNA of the CDR3: TGTGCCAGCAGCCTGGGCAATGAGCAGTTCTTC. This translates into CASSLGNEQFF.

This clonotype was picked up many times. The J gene is TRBJ2-5, the V gene TRBV12-3 or TRBV12-4; D may be TRBD2 (5 bases). The CDR3 runs to 12 residues. The ends were cut back, 3 bases at V and 7 bases at J, with 9 bases in the middle. In DNA form, the CDR3 reads TGTGCCAGCAGTTTTCGGCTAGCGACCCAGTACTTC. As protein: CASSFRLATQYF.

In this sample, this clonotype turned up many times. The V gene is TRBV6-2 or TRBV6-3, the J gene TRBJ1-1, with no clear D. The CDR3 runs to 17 residues. Germline lookup yields CDR1 MNHEY and CDR2 SVGEGT. V gave up 5 bases and J gave up 4 bases, with 23 bases separating them. CDR3 residues: CASSPWTVGVTATEAFF. The DNA of the CDR3 is TGTGCCAGCAGTCCCTGGACCGTCGGGGTGACGGCCACTGAAGCTTTCTTT.

Many counts were recorded for this clonotype. This chain's CDR3 is CASSVSLAGEKETQYF. CDR3 DNA sequence: TGCGCCAGCAGTGTTTCGCTAGCGGGAGAAAAAGAGACCCAGTACTTC. The chain uses TRBV10-1 and TRBJ2-5, with 10 bases that match TRBD2. In germline, CDR1 is WNHNN, CDR2 SYGVQD (reference sequence). The CDR3 contains 16 residues. J lost 3 bases, V lost 4 bases, and 8 bases had no gene match.

This clonotype was observed at least ten times. CDR3 nucleotides: TGTGCCAGCAGTTTTAAGGGAGGCGGGGTGACCCAGTACTTC. Amino acids: CASSFKGGGVTQYF. This rearrangement joins TRBV12-3 or TRBV12-4 to TRBJ2-5; D may be TRBD2 (6 bases). The CDR3 runs to 14 residues. V was shortened by 3 bases and J by 7 bases, with 15 bases between the two germline ends.

The chain recombines TRBV11-2 with TRBJ2-4; weak D call: TRBD2 (6 bases). V shed 7 bases and J shed 5 bases, with 15 bases lying between them. Germline loops: CDR1 SGHAT, CDR2 FQNNGV. The CDR3 has 14 residues. CDR3 bases: TGTGCCAGCAAGCTCCCGGGAGACGAAAACATTCAGTACTTC. This sequence encodes CASKLPGDENIQYF.

This clonotype was recorded many times. The CDR3: CASSLFRGPARGDGYTF. CDR3 nucleotide sequence: TGTGCCAGCAGCCTGTTCCGGGGGCCGGCCCGAGGGGATGGCTACACCTTC. V is TRBV7-6 and J is TRBJ1-2; the D gene is possibly TRBD1 (6 bases). This CDR3 comprises 17 residues. The germline gives CDR1 SGHVS, CDR2 FNYEAQ. Trimming removed 5 bases at V and 6 bases at J, with 25 bases between. The whole variable domain, remainder taken from reference TRBV7-6 and TRBJ1-2, is GAGVSQSPRYKVTKRGQDVALRCDPISGHVSLYWYRQALGQGPEFLTYFNYEAQQDKSGLPNDRFSAERPEGSISTLTIQRTEQRDSAMYRCASSLFRGPARGDGYTFGSGTRLTVV.

This clonotype has ten or more counts. This rearrangement joins TRBV5-1 to TRBJ2-7; 10 positions match TRBD1. The CDR3 loop spans 14 amino acids. Per germline, CDR1 SGHRS and CDR2 YFSETQ. Trimming at V came to 3 bases and at J to 3 bases, leaving 3 bases not matched to a gene. The CDR3 reads CASSWGTGVYEQYV. As DNA, the CDR3 is TGCGCCAGCAGCTGGGGGACAGGGGTCTACGAGCAGTACGTC.

This clonotype has ten or more counts. This chain links TRBV7-9 with TRBJ1-5, with D possibly TRBD1 on 5 matching bases. Trimming stripped 5 bases from V and 0 bases from J, with 11 bases between. From germline, CDR1 is SEHNR and CDR2 FQNEAQ (reference sequence). This CDR3 has 15 amino acids. As DNA, the CDR3 is TGTGCCAGCAGCCCCCCGGGGACTAGCAATCAGCCCCAGCATTTT. Amino acids: CASSPPGTSNQPQHF. The full variable domain, in which reference TRBV7-9 and TRBJ1-5 provide the parts outside the CDR3, is DTGVSQNPRHKITKRGQNVTFRCDPISEHNRLYWYRQTLGQGPEFLTYFQNEAQLEKSRLLSDRFSAERPKGSFSTLEIQRTEQGDSAMYLCASSPPGTSNQPQHFGDGTRLSIL.

Ten or more counts support this clonotype. The rearrangement links TRBV7-6 to TRBJ1-6, with a weak D call TRBD1 (5 bases). The CDR3 has 16 amino acids. V dropped 6 bases and J dropped 9 bases, with 21 bases sitting between them. Germline loops: CDR1 SGHVS, CDR2 FNYEAQ. The CDR3 loop is CASRRSPAQEISPLHF. The DNA for the CDR3 is TGTGCCAGCAGACGATCTCCGGCACAGGAAATTTCACCCCTCCACTTT.

In its sample, this clonotype was seen many times. The rearrangement joins TRBV12-3 or TRBV12-4 to TRBJ2-3; D not resolved. Trimming took off 2 bases at V and 3 bases at J, with 6 bases between the two ends. The length of the CDR3 is 13 residues. CDR3: CASSLMATDTQYF. In DNA form, the CDR3 reads TGTGCCAGCAGTTTAATGGCGACAGATACGCAGTATTTT.